The 17 T cell receptor beta chains given below trace back to one sample, sequenced in a study of cytomegalovirus exposure and HLA in healthy donors. Amplification used 60 Vbeta primers and 13 Jbeta primers. TCRdb keeps only in-frame clones here, not all; method: immunoSEQ multiplex PCR. The table lists 100,000 to 150,000 clones, approximately 84% of them singletons. The sequencing sample was made of PBMCs. These receptors originate from a man aged 18 to 35 in good health and CMV-seropositive.

The chain recombines TRBV5-1 with TRBJ1-6; weak D call: TRBD1 (6 bases). The CDR3 extends over 15 amino acids. V lost 4 bases and J lost 6, with 14 bases in between. Germline lookup yields CDR1 SGHRS and CDR2 YFSETQ. The CDR3, as DNA: TGCGCCAGCAGCCCCTATACAGGGAGTAATTCACCCCTCCACTTT. Protein sequence: CASSPYTGSNSPLHF.

The rearrangement joins TRBV5-1 to TRBJ1-2; perhaps TRBD1 as D (6 bases). Germline V gene data show CDR1 as SGHRS and CDR2 as YFSETQ. The CDR3 extends over 18 amino acids. The V end lost 4 bases, the J end lost 1 base, and 23 bases lay between the germline ends. CDR3 residues: CASSPGPDSFELNYGYTF. Here the CDR3 DNA reads TGCGCCAGCAGCCCCGGCCCGGACAGTTTCGAACTTAACTATGGCTACACCTTC.

The J gene is TRBJ2-7, the V gene TRBV5-1, with 10 positions matching TRBD2. Germline V gives CDR1 SGHRS, CDR2 YFSETQ. The CDR3 contains 19 residues. V shed 4 bases and J 2 bases; nucleotides not matched to a gene: 18. CDR3 protein: CASSQNSPSGRFIAYEQYF. The CDR3 coding sequence is TGCGCCAGCAGCCAAAATAGCCCTAGCGGGAGATTCATTGCCTACGAGCAGTACTTC.

The chain carries TRBV2 and TRBJ2-1, with TRBD2 matching over 11 bases. Germline CDR1 is SNHLY and CDR2 is FYNNEI. With 1 base clipped from V and 7 bases from J, the junction kept 9 bases outside the gene matches. This CDR3 contains 17 residues. CDR3 protein: CASSEGRLAGSGNEQFF. CDR3 nucleotides: TGTGCCAGCAGTGAAGGGCGACTAGCGGGATCAGGGAATGAGCAGTTCTTC.

V and J are TRBV9 and TRBJ1-2, with D tentatively TRBD1 (6 bases). In germline, CDR1 is SGDLS, CDR2 YYNGEE. Trimming pared 0 bases from V and 0 bases from J, leaving 24 bases between. The CDR3 has 20 residues. CDR3 residues: CASSVGHFGAPGTTNYGYTF. Here the CDR3 DNA reads TGTGCCAGCAGCGTAGGTCATTTTGGGGCCCCGGGGACAACTAACTATGGCTACACCTTC.

The chain couples TRBV18 to TRBJ2-2; TRBD1 matches at 7 bases. The J segment lost 3 bases and the V segment lost 5 bases, leaving 15 bases of the junction unmatched. This CDR3 region has 18 residues. Germline CDR1 and CDR2: KGHSH and LQKENI. The CDR3 bases are TGTGCCAGCTCAAGAACAGGGGATCTCGGATGGGACACCGGGGAGCTGTTTTTT. Translation gives CASSRTGDLGWDTGELFF.

The V gene is TRBV6-5, the J gene TRBJ1-1; D is ambiguous. Germline V CDR1 and CDR2: MNHEY, SVGAGI. Trimming cost V 6 bases and J 6 bases, with 8 bases left between them. The CDR3 is made up of 11 amino acids. The CDR3 loop reads CASSRKAEAFF. The CDR3 nucleotides read TGTGCCAGCAGCAGGAAGGCTGAAGCTTTCTTT.

This clone has only one observation. The chain joins TRBV11-2 to TRBJ1-1, with D possibly being TRBD1 (6 bases). Trimming left V 0 bases short and J 1 base short, with 9 bases between. The CDR3 consists of 15 residues. Germline CDR1 reads SGHAT; CDR2 reads FQNNGV. The CDR3 bases are TGTGCCAGCAGCTTAGACGGGACACCGAACACTGAAGCTTTCTTT. Translating it yields CASSLDGTPNTEAFF.

The chain combines TRBV30 with TRBJ1-1; TRBD1 is a possible D gene (5 bases). The CDR3 is made up of 14 amino acids. Germline assignment: CDR1 GTSNPN and CDR2 SVGIG (reference sequence). Trimming took 4 bases from V and 2 from J, leaving 14 bases between them. CDR3 sequence: CAWKLHTGNTEAFF. CDR3 nucleotides: TGTGCCTGGAAACTTCATACAGGAAACACTGAAGCTTTCTTT.

The V and J genes are TRBV19 and TRBJ2-3, with unresolved D. The CDR3 covers 15 residues. V shed 3 bases and J shed 1 base, with 11 bases lying between them. Germline V gives CDR1 LNHDA, CDR2 SQIVND (reference sequence). CDR3 in amino acids: CASSISRQGTDTQYF. The DNA of the CDR3 is TGTGCCAGTAGTATCTCCAGGCAGGGCACAGATACGCAGTATTTT.

This clone came up a few times. The V and J genes are TRBV18 and TRBJ1-3; possible D gene TRBD1, 5 bases. The CDR3 is 14 residues long. Germline V gene sequence: CDR1 KGHSH, CDR2 LQKENI. Trimming cost V 6 bases and J 2 bases, with 11 bases left between them. The CDR3, as DNA: TGTGCCAGCTCGCACCAGGGCCCTGGAAACACCATATATTTT. Translated, it gives CASSHQGPGNTIYF.

This clone has just one count. The chain combines TRBV29-1 with TRBJ1-1; 9 bases line up with TRBD1. This CDR3 has 15 amino acids. The V segment lost 7 bases and the J segment 12 bases; nucleotides outside the gene matches: 21. Germline V gene sequence: CDR1 SQVTM, CDR2 ANQGSEA. CDR3 region: CSAAPLQTGGDGSFF. The DNA of the CDR3 is TGCAGCGCCGCTCCCCTACAAACAGGGGGCGATGGGTCTTTCTTT.

The genes are TRBV25-1 and TRBJ1-4, with 9 nucleotides matching TRBD1. The V gene end was trimmed by 8 bases and the J gene end by 7 bases; junction bases not matched to a gene: 11. The CDR3 has 15 amino acids. Germline loops: CDR1 MGHDK, CDR2 SYGVNS. CDR3 sequence: CASANPQGAGEKLFF. The CDR3 region has the DNA TGTGCCAGCGCCAACCCACAGGGGGCCGGTGAAAAACTGTTTTTT.

The chain carries TRBV5-1 and TRBJ2-5; D is ambiguous. CDR3 size: 12 residues. Trimming took 2 bases from V and 3 from J, leaving 5 bases between them. CDR1 SGHRS and CDR2 YFSETQ come from the germline V gene. As DNA, the CDR3 is TGCGCCAGCAGCTTACAGAAAGAGACCCAGTACTTC. This gives the protein CASSLQKETQYF.

The chain employs TRBV30 and TRBJ2-1; maybe TRBD2 (6 bases). V gave up 1 base and J gave up 12 bases, with 13 bases separating them. Germline CDR1 and CDR2: GTSNPN and SVGIG (reference sequence). The CDR3 loop spans 12 amino acids. CDR3 nucleotide sequence: TGTGCCTGGAGTGACGGGACTGGAGGGCAGTTCTTC. It translates to CAWSDGTGGQFF.

J is TRBJ1-2 and V is TRBV7-2; TRBD1 agrees at 9 bases. The germline gives CDR1 SGHTA, CDR2 FQGNSA. The CDR3 runs to 13 residues. Trimming at V came to 5 bases and at J to 7 bases, leaving 5 bases not matched to a gene. The CDR3 bases are TGTGCCAGCAGCCCCCGGACAGGGGTTGGCTACACCTTC. It translates to CASSPRTGVGYTF.

Here the CDR3 DNA reads TGTGCCAGCAGCTTAGGTAGCAGAGGTGCCGAGACCCAGTACTTC. It encodes CASSLGSRGAETQYF. This chain joins TRBV7-2 and TRBJ2-5; no reliable D call. V dropped 1 base and J dropped 5 bases, with 14 bases sitting between them. This CDR3 has 15 amino acids. The V gene's germline CDR1 is SGHTA and CDR2 FQGNSA.